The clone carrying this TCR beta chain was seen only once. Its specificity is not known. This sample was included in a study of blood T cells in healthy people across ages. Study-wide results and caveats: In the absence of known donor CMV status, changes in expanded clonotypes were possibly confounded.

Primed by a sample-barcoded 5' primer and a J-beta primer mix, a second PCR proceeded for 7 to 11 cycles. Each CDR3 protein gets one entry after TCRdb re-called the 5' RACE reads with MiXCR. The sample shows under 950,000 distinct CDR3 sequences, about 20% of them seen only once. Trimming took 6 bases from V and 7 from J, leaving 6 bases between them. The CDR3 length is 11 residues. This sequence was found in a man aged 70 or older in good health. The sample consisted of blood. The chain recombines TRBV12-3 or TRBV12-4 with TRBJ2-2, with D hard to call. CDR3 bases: TGTGCCAGCAGCCGAGGCGGGGAGCTGTTTTTT. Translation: CASSRGGELFF.